This TCR beta chain was documented in a study of PD-1 blockade in classical Hodgkin lymphoma. Repertoires were generated with immunoSEQ multiplex PCR, while TCRdb's copy carries only in-frame clones and drops some. The repertoire includes about 9,900 clones, more than 85% of them detected once, and 13% to 15% sits in the top ten. This CDR3 spans 14 amino acids. Germline assignment: CDR1 MNHEY and CDR2 SMNVEV (reference sequence). Trimming left V 6 bases short and J 4 bases short, with 15 bases between. Every patient was affected by relapse after autologous stem cell transplantation, while exposure to brentuximab vedotin was not uniform.

The chain carries TRBV27 and TRBJ1-1; D call uncertain. The source of this sequence is a human donor with classical Hodgkin lymphoma. The sequencing here drew on peripheral blood mononuclear cells (PBMCs), taken at baseline. CDR3 in amino acids: CASSPAWEGTEAFF. The CDR3 bases are TGTGCCAGCAGCCCTGCGTGGGAGGGCACTGAAGCTTTCTTT.